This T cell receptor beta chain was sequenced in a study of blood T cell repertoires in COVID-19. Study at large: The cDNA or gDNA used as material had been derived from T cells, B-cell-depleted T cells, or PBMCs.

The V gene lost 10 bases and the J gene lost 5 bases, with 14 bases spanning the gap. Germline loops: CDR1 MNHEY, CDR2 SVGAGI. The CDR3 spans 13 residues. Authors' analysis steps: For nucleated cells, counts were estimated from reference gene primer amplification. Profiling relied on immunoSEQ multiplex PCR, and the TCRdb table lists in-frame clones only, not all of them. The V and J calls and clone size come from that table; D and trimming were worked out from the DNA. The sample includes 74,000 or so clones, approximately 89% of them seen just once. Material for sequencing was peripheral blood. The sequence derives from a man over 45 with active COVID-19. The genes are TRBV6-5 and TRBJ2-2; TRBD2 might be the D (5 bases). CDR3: CATHPLATGELFF. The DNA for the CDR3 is TGTGCCACCCACCCCCTAGCAACCGGGGAGCTGTTTTTT.